These 23 T cell receptor beta chains originate from one sample sequenced in a study of blood T cells in healthy people across ages. The use of a sample-barcoded 5' primer and a J-beta primer mix characterized a second PCR of roughly 7 to 11 cycles. TCRdb reprocessed the 5' RACE reads with MiXCR, giving one entry per CDR3 protein. This sample has 750,000 to 950,000 distinct CDR3 sequences; about 55% occur once, and the top ten carry around 40%. The specimen was blood. The receptors derive from an elderly man in good health.

The V and J genes are TRBV7-9 and TRBJ1-2; D remains unclear. V was shortened by 1 base and J by 10 bases, with 10 bases between the two germline ends. Germline lookup yields CDR1 SEHNR and CDR2 FQNEAQ (reference sequence). The CDR3 runs 12 residues. CDR3 region: CASSLGARVYTF. Written as DNA, the CDR3 is TGTGCCAGCAGCTTAGGAGCGAGGGTCTACACCTTC.

A few counts support this clonotype. The chain links TRBV6-5 to TRBJ1-2, with D uncertain. V was trimmed by 5 bases and J by 6 bases, leaving 22 bases between them. The CDR3 runs 16 residues. Per the germline V gene, CDR1 is MNHEY and CDR2 is SVGAGI. The CDR3 region has the DNA TGTGCCAGCAGTCTCGGAGGAGGCGGATTAGTTGATGGCTACACCTTC. Amino acids: CASSLGGGGLVDGYTF.

This chain uses TRBV3-1 with TRBJ2-1, with D uncertain. The length of the CDR3 is 12 residues. Germline lookup yields CDR1 LGHDT and CDR2 YNNKEL (reference sequence). V gave up 2 bases and J gave up 7 bases, with 6 bases separating them. The CDR3 reads CASSQTVNEQFF. The CDR3 nucleotides read TGTGCCAGCAGCCAAACGGTGAATGAGCAGTTCTTC.

V gene TRBV7-9 combines with J gene TRBJ1-5; the D gene is possibly TRBD1 (6 bases). CDR1 is SEHNR, CDR2 FQNEAQ, per germline (reference sequence). Trimming pared 3 bases from V and 5 bases from J, leaving 17 bases between. This CDR3 is 16 amino acids long. The CDR3 sequence: CASSLSTTGPDQPQHF. DNA for the CDR3: TGTGCCAGCAGCTTGAGTACGACAGGACCTGATCAGCCCCAGCATTTT. Supplemented by reference TRBV7-9 and TRBJ1-5, the full variable domain reads DTGVSQNPRHKITKRGQNVTFRCDPISEHNRLYWYRQTLGQGPEFLTYFQNEAQLEKSRLLSDRFSAERPKGSFSTLEIQRTEQGDSAMYLCASSLSTTGPDQPQHFGDGTRLSIL.

This clonotype has a single count. The chain couples TRBV6-2 or TRBV6-3 to TRBJ1-4; no clear D gene. This CDR3 has 15 amino acids. V gave up 6 bases and J gave up 8 bases, with 19 bases separating them. Germline CDR1 and CDR2: MNHEY and SVGEGT. The CDR3 nucleotides are TGTGCCAGCAGCCCATCGGTGGCCGGATGGGAAAAACTGTTTTTT. It encodes CASSPSVAGWEKLFF.

V is TRBV13 and J is TRBJ2-1; TRBD2 matches 9 bases. This CDR3 has 16 amino acids. Germline lookup yields CDR1 PRHDT and CDR2 FYEKMQ (reference sequence). The trim removed 7 bases at V and 4 bases at J, leaving 11 bases unmatched. CDR3 loop: CASTVGASGKYNEQFF. The CDR3 DNA follows: TGTGCCAGCACCGTAGGGGCTAGCGGGAAGTACAATGAGCAGTTCTTC.

V usage is TRBV2 and J usage is TRBJ1-5, with 10 nucleotides matching TRBD1. V lost 6 bases to trimming and J lost 5 bases; unmatched junction nucleotides: 10. Germline-derived CDR1 and CDR2 are SNHLY and FYNNEI. This CDR3 spans 16 amino acids. The CDR3 DNA reads as TGTGCCAGCAGGGGTTTGGACAGGGGGACGGATCAGCCCCAGCATTTT. Protein: CASRGLDRGTDQPQHF.

The chain links TRBV4-1 to TRBJ1-1; 8 bases match TRBD1. Trimming took 3 bases from V and 5 from J; bases not matched to a gene: 23. This CDR3 region has 20 residues. In germline, CDR1 is MGHRA, CDR2 YSYEKL. Here the CDR3 reads CASSHPGTGADGQPRTEAFF. CDR3 sequence (DNA): TGCGCCAGCAGCCATCCCGGGACAGGAGCCGATGGCCAACCGAGGACTGAAGCTTTCTTT.

This CDR3 is CASSEAGKRYF. The CDR3 coding sequence is TGTGCCAGCAGTGAAGCGGGAAAGCGGTACTTC. The chain joins TRBV2 to TRBJ2-5; D uncertain. Germline-derived CDR1 and CDR2 are SNHLY and FYNNEI. V lost 0 bases, J lost 13 bases, and 9 bases lay in between. The CDR3 extends over 11 amino acids.

The rearrangement joins TRBV29-1 to TRBJ1-1; no clear D. Trimming shortened V by 7 bases and J by 4 bases, and 7 bases separated the two germline ends. The germline CDR1 and CDR2 sequences are SQVTM and ANQGSEA. The CDR3 sequence is 10 residues long. The CDR3 reads CSAPSTEAFF. CDR3 bases: TGCAGCGCCCCGAGCACTGAAGCTTTCTTT.

Written as DNA, the CDR3 is TGTGCCAGCAGCTTATATTACGGGCAAGATGAAAAACTGTTTTTT. Its protein is CASSLYYGQDEKLFF. V is TRBV7-9 and J is TRBJ1-4; D gene ambiguous. From germline, CDR1 is SEHNR and CDR2 FQNEAQ (reference sequence). V lost 2 bases, J lost 6 bases, and 13 bases lay in between. The length of the CDR3 is 15 residues.

Regarding this clonotype: Germline is not matched at one junction end, which may reflect a read error. The CDR3 sequence is CASSLRVVETQYF. The CDR3 DNA sequence: TGTGCTAGCAGCTTAAGGGTTGTCGAGACCCAGTACTTC. V gene TRBV7-7 combines with J gene TRBJ2-5; D call uncertain. CDR3 size: 13 residues. Germline V gene sequence: CDR1 SSHAT, CDR2 FNYEAQ (reference sequence). The full variable domain, rest sourced from reference TRBV7-7 and TRBJ2-5, is GAGVSQSPRYKVTKRGQDVTLRCDPISSHATLYWYQQALGQGPEFLTYFNYEAQPDKSGLPSDRFSAERPEGSISTLTIQRTEQRDSAMYRCASSLRVVETQYFGPGTRLLVL.

This chain uses TRBV5-1 with TRBJ2-1, with D possibly TRBD1 on 6 matching bases. V was trimmed by 3 bases and J by 2 bases, leaving 9 bases between them. Germline CDR1 and CDR2: SGHRS and YFSETQ. The CDR3 length is 14 residues. The CDR3 nucleotides read TGCGCCAGCAGCTATGGACAGACCTACAATGAGCAGTTCTTC. Its translation: CASSYGQTYNEQFF.

This sequence joins TRBV7-9 and TRBJ2-5, with 12 bases lining up with TRBD2. Germline trimming cut 4 bases from V and 5 bases from J; bases unmatched to any gene: 8. CDR1 is SEHNR, CDR2 FQNEAQ, per germline (reference sequence). CDR3 length equals 16 residues. CDR3 residues: CASSSGLAGPGETQYF. CDR3 sequence (DNA): TGTGCCAGCAGCTCGGGACTAGCGGGTCCCGGGGAGACCCAGTACTTC.

In this sample, this clonotype turned up a few times. The J gene is TRBJ2-1, the V gene TRBV9, with 10 nucleotides matching TRBD1. This CDR3 has 14 amino acids. Looked up from germline, CDR1 is SGDLS and CDR2 is YYNGEE. Trimming removed 3 bases from V and 7 bases from J; junction bases left unmatched: 4. CDR3 nucleotides: TGTGCCAGCAGCGCGGGGGACAGGGGAAATGAGCAGTTCTTC. This translates into CASSAGDRGNEQFF.

This clonotype was counted at least ten times. The V gene is TRBV7-2, the J gene TRBJ2-1; TRBD2 is a possible D gene (5 bases). The CDR3 runs to 14 residues. V was clipped by 3 bases and J by 4 bases, with 10 bases between them. Germline values: CDR1 SGHTA, CDR2 FQGNSA. This CDR3 is CASSLGAVYNEQFF. The CDR3, as DNA: TGTGCCAGCAGCTTGGGAGCGGTGTACAATGAGCAGTTCTTC.

In this sample, this clonotype turned up once. The chain carries TRBV20-1 and TRBJ2-7; 7 bases are shared with TRBD1. With the DNA end fitting TRBJ2-5 better, the J assignment may be wrong. Germline CDR1 is DFQATT and CDR2 is SNEGSKA (reference sequence). This CDR3 comprises 15 residues. The CDR3: CSARAGGRPTETQYF. In nucleotides, the CDR3 is TGCAGTGCTAGAGCAGGGGGTAGGCCTACAGAGACCCAGTACTTC.

V and J are TRBV5-6 and TRBJ2-4, with 12 nucleotides matching TRBD2. Looked up from germline, CDR1 is SGHDT and CDR2 is YYEEEE. J was trimmed by 0 bases and V by 4 bases; bases with no gene match: 11. There are 19 residues in the CDR3. The CDR3 DNA reads as TGTGCCAGCAGCGGGGGACTAGCGGGCCTCGGGGGAGCCAAAAACATTCAGTACTTC. Translated, it gives CASSGGLAGLGGAKNIQYF. Full variable domain (outside the CDR3, taken from reference TRBV5-6 and TRBJ2-4): DAGVTQSPTHLIKTRGQQVTLRCSPKSGHDTVSWYQQALGQGPQFIFQYYEEEERQRGNFPDRFSGHQFPNYSSELNVNALLLGDSALYLCASSGGLAGLGGAKNIQYFGAGTRLSVL.

The V gene is TRBV13, the J gene TRBJ1-2; unclear D gene. The CDR3 is 15 residues long. Between the trimmed V and J ends, which lost 2 bases and 2 bases, there was a span of 12 bases. Per the germline V gene, CDR1 is PRHDT and CDR2 is FYEKMQ (reference sequence). CDR3 nucleotide sequence: TGTGCCAGCAGCTTAAGTCCTACCGCCAACTATGGCTACACCTTC. Translating it yields CASSLSPTANYGYTF.

There are a few counts of this clonotype. This chain links TRBV29-1 with TRBJ2-7, with 8 bases aligning to TRBD2. The CDR3 covers 11 residues. CDR1 and CDR2 from the germline V gene are SQVTM and ANQGSEA. V lost 4 bases to trimming and J lost 6 bases; unmatched junction nucleotides: 2. This CDR3 reads CSVGGLVEQYF. The CDR3 DNA sequence: TGCAGCGTTGGGGGACTAGTCGAGCAGTACTTC.

Here the CDR3 reads CTDKGDNYGYTF. The CDR3 DNA follows: TGCACCGATAAAGGGGACAACTATGGCTACACCTTC. This rearrangement joins TRBV29-1 to TRBJ1-2, with a tentative D call TRBD1 (5 bases). The CDR3 loop spans 12 amino acids. CDR1 is SQVTM and CDR2 is ANQGSEA in the germline V gene.

This chain uses TRBV18 with TRBJ2-2; D uncertain. This CDR3 contains 16 residues. V was trimmed by 1 base and J by 0 bases, leaving 9 bases between them. Germline loops: CDR1 KGHSH, CDR2 LQKENI. Here the CDR3 reads CASSPLGSTNTGELFF. The CDR3 DNA is TGTGCCAGCTCACCACTGGGCAGCACGAACACCGGGGAGCTGTTTTTT.

This clonotype occurred once. The rearrangement uses TRBV18 and TRBJ2-4; TRBD1 matches at 8 bases. The J call may not be correct, given that the DNA end is closer to TRBJ2-7. CDR3 length: 13 residues. Germline V gene data show CDR1 as KGHSH and CDR2 as LQKENI. CDR3 residues: CASSEDRVGEQYF. The CDR3, as DNA: TGTGCCAGCTCCGAGGACAGGGTGGGCGAGCAGTACTTC.